Following are 11 T cell receptor beta chains from one sample sequenced in a study of T cells in Graves' hyperthyroidism and ophthalmopathy. Amplification of TCR beta CDR3 regions used RNA as the template. When the TCR CDR3 underwent first-round RT-PCR, the HTBI primer set was used. Each CDR3 protein gets one entry after TCRdb re-called the multiplex PCR reads with MiXCR. The repertoire includes a few hundred thousand distinct CDR3 sequences, less than 20% of them detected once, and under 45% sits in the top ten. The specimen was blood. The source is a man between 45 and 60 years old with Graves' ophthalmopathy.

This clonotype was seen only a few times. This chain connects TRBV4-1 to TRBJ2-5; 7 bases agree with TRBD1. The CDR3 runs to 12 residues. V lost 4 bases and J lost 7; bases outside the gene matches: 3. The V gene's germline CDR1 is MGHRA and CDR2 YSYEKL. CDR3 amino acids: CASSPDRRTQYF. CDR3 sequence (DNA): TGCGCCAGCAGCCCGGACAGGCGGACCCAGTACTTC.

The chain uses TRBV7-9 and TRBJ2-7, with 10 nucleotides matching TRBD2. Unmatched junction bases numbered 4, after V lost 1 base and J lost 7 bases. In germline, CDR1 is SEHNR, CDR2 FQNEAQ (reference sequence). This CDR3 has 14 amino acids. CDR3 in amino acids: CASSLGTSGLEQYF. CDR3 sequence (DNA): TGTGCCAGCAGCTTAGGGACTAGCGGCCTTGAGCAGTACTTC.

This clonotype has ten or more counts. The CDR3 region has the DNA TGCGCCAGCAGCTTGGGACAGGGGGGTGAGCAGTTCTTC. Encoded protein: CASSLGQGGEQFF. J is TRBJ2-1 and V is TRBV5-1; 9 positions agree with TRBD1. The germline CDR1 and CDR2 sequences are SGHRS and YFSETQ. V was clipped by 0 bases and J by 9 bases; unmatched bases: 1. There are 13 residues in the CDR3.

This chain uses TRBV6-5 with TRBJ1-4; D is perhaps TRBD1 (5 bases). Germline CDR1 is MNHEY and CDR2 is SVGAGI. The CDR3 is 15 amino acids. Trimming removed 0 bases at V and 8 bases at J, with 13 bases between. The CDR3 here is CASSYSTERGEKLFF. CDR3 DNA sequence: TGTGCCAGCAGTTACTCGACAGAAAGAGGCGAAAAACTGTTTTTT.

Only a few counts were recorded for this clonotype. The chain carries TRBV7-8 and TRBJ1-1; D possibly corresponds to TRBD1 (5 bases). This CDR3 spans 15 amino acids. Germline V lookup: CDR1 SGHVS, CDR2 FQNEAQ. Trimming removed 1 base at V and 0 bases at J, with 9 bases between. The CDR3 region has the DNA TGTGCCAGCAGCTTAGATGAGGGGATGAACACTGAAGCTTTCTTT. Its protein product is CASSLDEGMNTEAFF.

This chain uses TRBV5-1 with TRBJ1-1; 11 nucleotides align to TRBD1. The germline V gene has CDR1 SGHRS and CDR2 YFSETQ. Unmatched junction bases numbered 6, after V lost 4 bases and J lost 4 bases. CDR3 length: 15 residues. This CDR3 reads CASSPAGQGATEAFF. CDR3 DNA sequence: TGCGCCAGCAGCCCAGCTGGACAGGGGGCCACTGAAGCTTTCTTT.

The sample holds many counts of this clonotype. V is TRBV20-1 and J is TRBJ2-1; possible D gene TRBD1, 5 bases. This CDR3 comprises 12 residues. Germline lookup yields CDR1 DFQATT and CDR2 SNEGSKA (reference sequence). The ends were cut back, 2 bases at V and 6 bases at J, with 8 bases in the middle. As DNA, the CDR3 is TGCAGTGCTAGACAGGGCCGCAATGAGCAGTTCTTC. Translated, it gives CSARQGRNEQFF.

There are many counts of this clonotype. The rearrangement joins TRBV5-1 to TRBJ2-1, with 8 bases aligning to TRBD2. Losses at the gene ends were 0 bases for V and 3 bases for J; bases not matched to a gene: 8. This CDR3 spans 17 amino acids. Looked up from germline, CDR1 is SGHRS and CDR2 is YFSETQ. CDR3 bases: TGCGCCAGCAGCTTGGGAATAGCGGGACTCTACTACAATGAGCAGTTCTTC. Protein sequence: CASSLGIAGLYYNEQFF.

With regard to this clonotype: This may stem from a read error, because a much larger clone lies one nucleotide away. The chain has TRBV6-1 and TRBJ1-5, with TRBD1 matching 7 bases. Germline V gives CDR1 MNHNS, CDR2 SASEGT. The CDR3 extends over 14 amino acids. With 6 bases clipped from V and 10 bases from J, the junction kept 12 bases outside the gene matches. CDR3 protein: CASSPDRAGHPQHF. DNA of the CDR3: TGTGCCAGCAGCCCCGACAGGGCTGGGCATCCCCAGCATTTT.

The chain recombines TRBV29-1 with TRBJ2-3; 14 nucleotides match TRBD2. Germline-derived CDR1 and CDR2 are SQVTM and ANQGSEA. The CDR3 has 19 amino acids. V dropped 4 bases and J dropped 0; count of bases not matched to a gene: 12. The CDR3 DNA follows: TGCAGCGTTGGGGGGACTAGCGGGAGCCGAACGACTAGCACAGATACGCAGTATTTT. Translated, it gives CSVGGTSGSRTTSTDTQYF.

V is TRBV27 and J is TRBJ2-5; 9 bases agree with TRBD2. Looked up from germline, CDR1 is MNHEY and CDR2 is SMNVEV (reference sequence). The CDR3 runs to 17 residues. V gave up 4 bases and J gave up 5 bases; unmatched junction bases: 14. This CDR3 is CASSSLPVAGVQETQYF. DNA of the CDR3: TGTGCCAGCAGTTCCCTCCCGGTAGCGGGAGTCCAGGAGACCCAGTACTTC.